This T cell receptor beta chain was retrieved from a study of immune evolution from preneoplasia to lung adenocarcinoma. Profiled with immunoSEQ multiplex PCR; TCRdb holds only in-frame clones, not every one. The sample has around 2,200 clones; around 74% are singletons. The receptor's source is a person aged 55-80 years with lung adenocarcinoma. The sample consisted of FFPE adjacent normal lung tissue.

The CDR3 loop reads CASSPRDIVTGELFF. Here the CDR3 DNA reads TGTGCCAGCAGTCCCCGGGACATCGTAACCGGGGAGCTGTTTTTT. The chain combines TRBV27 with TRBJ2-2; a weak D match, TRBD1 (6 bases). Trimming cost V 5 bases and J 5 bases, with 15 bases left between them. There are 15 residues in the CDR3. The V gene's germline CDR1 is MNHEY and CDR2 SMNVEV (reference sequence).